This is a list of T cell receptor beta chains from one sample in a study of cytomegalovirus exposure and HLA in healthy donors. The data were produced by immunoSEQ multiplex PCR, yet TCRdb's version contains in-frame clones alone and is incomplete. The sample records about 140,000 clones, about 80% being singletons. Source material: PBMCs. The receptors were sampled from a woman aged 40 to 50 in good health and CMV-seronegative. Each CDR3 is given with its conserved first and last residue. A D gene is named only where the DNA matches it firmly. Expanded clones are given a class, and other clones once, few, many or no size at all.

D gene: .; V gene: TRBV28; J gene: TRBJ1-2; clone size: .; CDR3 DNA: TGTGCCAGCAGTGTACAGACCCGCTACACCTTC; CDR3 protein: CASSVQTRYTF
D gene: TRBD1; V gene: TRBV4-1; J gene: TRBJ1-1; clone size: .; CDR3 DNA: TGCGCCAGCAGCCACAACAGGGGAACTGAAGCTTTCTTT; CDR3 protein: CASSHNRGTEAFF
D gene: .; V gene: TRBV11-3; J gene: TRBJ2-7; clone size: once; CDR3 DNA: TGTGCCAGCAGCTTACGCCAGGGGATATCCTACGAGCAGTACTTC; CDR3 protein: CASSLRQGISYEQYF
D gene: TRBD2; V gene: TRBV28; J gene: TRBJ2-7; clone size: .; CDR3 DNA: TGTGCCAGCAGTTACCAGGGGACTAGCGGGGCCTACGAGCAGTACTTC; CDR3 protein: CASSYQGTSGAYEQYF
D gene: .; V gene: TRBV5-6; J gene: TRBJ1-4; clone size: once; CDR3 DNA: TGTGCCAGCAGCTTGGGGAGGGATGAAAAACTGTTTTTT; CDR3 protein: CASSLGRDEKLFF
D gene: .; V gene: TRBV27; J gene: TRBJ2-1; clone size: .; CDR3 DNA: TGTGCCAGCAGTGACAGGTACAATGAGCAGTTCTTC; CDR3 protein: CASSDRYNEQFF
D gene: .; V gene: TRBV5-1; J gene: TRBJ2-7; clone size: .; CDR3 DNA: TGCGCCAGCAGCTTGGTCTTAGCCAGGGCGACCTCCTACGAGCAGTACTTC; CDR3 protein: CASSLVLARATSYEQYF
D gene: TRBD1; V gene: TRBV2; J gene: TRBJ2-2; clone size: .; CDR3 DNA: TGTGCCAGCAGAGAGACAGGGAGCCCCGGGGAGCTGTTTTTT; CDR3 protein: CASRETGSPGELFF
D gene: .; V gene: TRBV7-9; J gene: TRBJ2-5; clone size: once; CDR3 DNA: TGTGCCAGCAGCCCCAGGGAGGTGATTGAGACCCAGTACTTC; CDR3 protein: CASSPREVIETQYF
D gene: TRBD1; V gene: TRBV10-1; J gene: TRBJ2-1; clone size: .; CDR3 DNA: TGCGCCAGCAGTGAGCGGGACAGGTGGGATGAGCAGTTCTTC; CDR3 protein: CASSERDRWDEQFF
D gene: TRBD2; V gene: TRBV27; J gene: TRBJ2-1; clone size: .; CDR3 DNA: TGTGCCAGCAGGCGCCGACGGAGTAGCGGGGGGGCCGTTGAGAACAATGAGCAGTTCTTC; CDR3 protein: CASRRRRSSGGAVENNEQFF
D gene: TRBD1; V gene: TRBV6-4; J gene: TRBJ1-2; clone size: .; CDR3 DNA: TGTGCCAGCAACCCAGGGACAGGGAATGCTGGCTACACCTTC; CDR3 protein: CASNPGTGNAGYTF
D gene: .; V gene: TRBV7-8; J gene: TRBJ1-2; clone size: .; CDR3 DNA: TGTGCCAGCACCATGGGGAGGTTCGGCTATGGCTACACCTTC; CDR3 protein: CASTMGRFGYGYTF
D gene: .; V gene: TRBV28; J gene: TRBJ2-5; clone size: .; CDR3 DNA: TGTGCCAGCAGTTTAGGGGGCGCGGGAGACCAAGAGACCCAGTACTTC; CDR3 protein: CASSLGGAGDQETQYF
D gene: .; V gene: TRBV4-3; J gene: TRBJ2-7; clone size: .; CDR3 DNA: TGCGCCAGCAGCCAGGGCGGGTCCTACGAGCAGTACTTC; CDR3 protein: CASSQGGSYEQYF
D gene: TRBD2; V gene: TRBV9; J gene: TRBJ2-5; clone size: .; CDR3 DNA: TGTGCCAGCAGCATGGGACTAGCCGGGGAGACCCAGTACTTC; CDR3 protein: CASSMGLAGETQYF
D gene: .; V gene: TRBV28; J gene: TRBJ1-6; clone size: .; CDR3 DNA: TGTGCCAGCAGTAAACAGTCTAACTCCTATAATTCACCCCTCCACTTT; CDR3 protein: CASSKQSNSYNSPLHF
D gene: .; V gene: TRBV28; J gene: TRBJ2-7; clone size: .; CDR3 DNA: TGTGCCAGCAGCCACCCCCTGAAAGGACTGTCCTACGAGCAGTACTTC; CDR3 protein: CASSHPLKGLSYEQYF
D gene: .; V gene: TRBV7-3; J gene: TRBJ1-4; clone size: .; CDR3 DNA: TGTGCCAGCAGCTCAGAGAACCATCGCCGACAGAAGAAGGTGGCTAATGAAAAACTGTTTTTT; CDR3 protein: CASSSENHRRQKKVANEKLFF
D gene: TRBD2; V gene: TRBV7-2; J gene: TRBJ2-5; clone size: .; CDR3 DNA: TGTGCCAGCAGCGGGGGGGTTCGGGAGACCCAGTACTTC; CDR3 protein: CASSGGVRETQYF
D gene: .; V gene: TRBV7-9; J gene: TRBJ2-5; clone size: .; CDR3 DNA: TGTGCCAGCAGCTTAAGCCCAGAGGCGGAGACCCAGTACTTC; CDR3 protein: CASSLSPEAETQYF
D gene: .; V gene: TRBV4-3; J gene: TRBJ1-1; clone size: .; CDR3 DNA: TGCGCCAGCAGCCAAGAGGACAGCCTTGAAGCTTTCTTT; CDR3 protein: CASSQEDSLEAFF
D gene: .; V gene: TRBV7-2; J gene: TRBJ2-5; clone size: .; CDR3 DNA: TGTGCCAGCAGCTTACCGGCAGGGGTGTACCAAGAGACCCAGTACTTC; CDR3 protein: CASSLPAGVYQETQYF
D gene: TRBD2; V gene: TRBV10-1; J gene: TRBJ2-1; clone size: .; CDR3 DNA: TGCGCCAGCAGTGCTAGCGGGAGTTCCAATGAGCAGTTCTTC; CDR3 protein: CASSASGSSNEQFF
D gene: TRBD1; V gene: TRBV4-1; J gene: TRBJ1-1; clone size: few; CDR3 DNA: TGCGCCAGCAGCCAAGAAGGGGGCAGAAATTTGAACACTGAAGCTTTCTTT; CDR3 protein: CASSQEGGRNLNTEAFF
D gene: TRBD1; V gene: TRBV28; J gene: TRBJ1-6; clone size: .; CDR3 DNA: TGTGCCAGCAGTTCTACAGGGGGGTCCTATAATTCACCCCTCCACTTT; CDR3 protein: CASSSTGGSYNSPLHF
D gene: TRBD2; V gene: TRBV7-9; J gene: TRBJ2-7; clone size: .; CDR3 DNA: TGTGCCAGCAGCCACGGGACTAGCGGGACGGGTGCCTACGAGCAGTACTTC; CDR3 protein: CASSHGTSGTGAYEQYF
D gene: TRBD2; V gene: TRBV7-3; J gene: TRBJ2-1; clone size: .; CDR3 DNA: TGTGCCAGCAGCTCACTAGCGGGAGGTGTCGGTGAGCAGTTCTTC; CDR3 protein: CASSSLAGGVGEQFF
D gene: TRBD2; V gene: TRBV9; J gene: TRBJ2-5; clone size: .; CDR3 DNA: TGTGCCAGCAGCGTAGGCCTAGCGGATTCTCGGGAGACCCAGTACTTC; CDR3 protein: CASSVGLADSRETQYF
D gene: .; V gene: TRBV6-6; J gene: TRBJ2-4; clone size: .; CDR3 DNA: TGTGCCAGCAGTTATATTGACGGAATAATTAAAAACAGTCAGTACTTC; CDR3 protein: CASSYIDGIIKNSQYF
D gene: .; V gene: TRBV6-4; J gene: TRBJ2-3; clone size: .; CDR3 DNA: TGTGCCAGCAGTGACAGGGGTAGCACAGATACGCAGTATTTT; CDR3 protein: CASSDRGSTDTQYF
D gene: .; V gene: TRBV21-1; J gene: TRBJ2-1; clone size: .; CDR3 DNA: TGTGCCAGCAGCAAAAACCCGCCAGGACTAGCGGACTCCGATACCTACAATGAGCAGTTCTTC; CDR3 protein: CASSKNPPGLADSDTYNEQFF
D gene: .; V gene: TRBV19; J gene: TRBJ2-1; clone size: .; CDR3 DNA: TGTGCCAGTAGTATATCTAAGGGACTGAAGACAATGAAGCAGTTCTTC; CDR3 protein: CASSISKGLKTMKQFF
D gene: TRBD1; V gene: TRBV2; J gene: TRBJ1-3; clone size: few; CDR3 DNA: TGTGCCAGCAGCGACAGGGCTCTAGGAAACACCATATATTTT; CDR3 protein: CASSDRALGNTIYF
D gene: .; V gene: TRBV15; J gene: TRBJ1-2; clone size: .; CDR3 DNA: TGTGCCACCAGCAGAGATCTGCCAGCCAGGGTGTATGGCTACACCTTC; CDR3 protein: CATSRDLPARVYGYTF
D gene: .; V gene: TRBV14; J gene: TRBJ1-1; clone size: .; CDR3 DNA: TGTGCCAGCAGCCAGACAGTAAACACTGAAGCTTTCTTT; CDR3 protein: CASSQTVNTEAFF
D gene: .; V gene: TRBV15; J gene: TRBJ2-1; clone size: .; CDR3 DNA: TGTGCCACCAGCAGGGGGGGACGGGCAGGCAATGAGCAGTTCTTC; CDR3 protein: CATSRGGRAGNEQFF
D gene: TRBD2; V gene: TRBV28; J gene: TRBJ2-7; clone size: .; CDR3 DNA: TGTGCCAGCAGTTCTACTAGCGGGGGGGAGCAGTACTTC; CDR3 protein: CASSSTSGGEQYF
D gene: .; V gene: TRBV12-5; J gene: TRBJ2-7; clone size: once; CDR3 DNA: TGTGCTAGTGGTTTGGTAGGTCTTATTCTAGGACAGAAAACAAATGGAAACTTC; CDR3 protein: CASGLVGLILGQKTNGNF
D gene: TRBD1; V gene: TRBV7-2; J gene: TRBJ1-4; clone size: .; CDR3 DNA: TGTGCCAGCAGCCCTCAGACAGGGTTAAATGAAAAACTGTTTTTT; CDR3 protein: CASSPQTGLNEKLFF
D gene: .; V gene: TRBV7-7; J gene: TRBJ1-1; clone size: .; CDR3 DNA: TGTGCCAGCAGCCATCCACCCCCCCAGGCTTTCTTT; CDR3 protein: CASSHPPPQAFF
D gene: .; V gene: TRBV11-2; J gene: TRBJ2-7; clone size: .; CDR3 DNA: TGTGCCAGCAGCTTAGATAAAGGAGATACGCCCTACGAGCAGTACTTC; CDR3 protein: CASSLDKGDTPYEQYF
D gene: .; V gene: TRBV7-8; J gene: TRBJ1-2; clone size: .; CDR3 DNA: TGTGCCAGCAGCAAGTTCGGGCCACACAGGGAGATCGTAGAATATGGCTACACCTTC; CDR3 protein: CASSKFGPHREIVEYGYTF
D gene: TRBD2; V gene: TRBV7-8; J gene: TRBJ2-2; clone size: .; CDR3 DNA: TGTGCCAGCAGCTTACGCGGCGGGGGGGCCTCGACCGGGGAGCTGTTTTTT; CDR3 protein: CASSLRGGGASTGELFF
D gene: .; V gene: TRBV30; J gene: TRBJ1-5; clone size: few; CDR3 DNA: TGTGCCTGGAGCGCCCAGGAGGTGCGGCCCCAGCATTTT; CDR3 protein: CAWSAQEVRPQHF
D gene: .; V gene: TRBV27; J gene: TRBJ1-5; clone size: few; CDR3 DNA: TGTGCCAGCAGCCCTTTTAATAGCAATCAGCCCCAGCATTTT; CDR3 protein: CASSPFNSNQPQHF
D gene: .; V gene: TRBV19; J gene: TRBJ2-7; clone size: .; CDR3 DNA: TGTGCCAGTAGTCATAGCGTGGGGTACGAGCAGTACTTC; CDR3 protein: CASSHSVGYEQYF
D gene: TRBD1; V gene: TRBV5-1; J gene: TRBJ1-4; clone size: .; CDR3 DNA: TGCGCCAGCAGCCCGACAGGGGGCATATCAAGCGAAAAACTGTTTTTT; CDR3 protein: CASSPTGGISSEKLFF
D gene: .; V gene: TRBV30; J gene: TRBJ2-7; clone size: once; CDR3 DNA: TGTGCCTGGAGTGTGGGCAGGGCCTACGAGCAGTACTTC; CDR3 protein: CAWSVGRAYEQYF
D gene: TRBD2; V gene: TRBV7-9; J gene: TRBJ2-1; clone size: .; CDR3 DNA: TGTGCCAGCAGCGCTAGCGGGGATCATGAGCAGTTCTTC; CDR3 protein: CASSASGDHEQFF